The following is a TCR beta chain sequence with its context. Its antigen remains unidentified. Germline V gives CDR1 MNHEY, CDR2 SVGEGT. J lost 1 base, V lost 10 bases, and 11 bases had no gene match. CDR3 length: 15 amino acids. These data are taken from a study of blood T cells in healthy people across ages. Study-wide results and caveats: Not knowing donor CMV status may have confounded expanded clonotype changes.

Combining a sample-barcoded 5' primer with a J-beta primer mix, a second PCR ran for roughly 7 to 11 cycles. TCRdb ran MiXCR on the 5' RACE reads and lists one entry per CDR3 protein. Here the sample spans about 780,000 distinct CDR3 sequences, roughly 46% being singletons. This sequence originates from an elderly man in good health. Sequencing was carried out using blood. The V gene is TRBV6-2 or TRBV6-3, the J gene TRBJ2-7; 9 bases align to TRBD1. The CDR3 DNA reads as TGTGCCACCAGAGACCGGGACAGGGCTTCCTACGAGCAGTACTTC. Amino acid sequence: CATRDRDRASYEQYF.